The 29 T cell receptor beta chains given below trace back to one sample, sequenced in a study of T cells after yellow fever vaccination (dated by TCRdb to about 2019). What the treatment or condition label conveys for this sample: live attenuated yellow fever vaccine strain. Libraries were made using 5' RACE. Instrument used: Illumina NovaSeq 6000. TCRdb trimmed public reads at Q25 via fastp, called clones via MiXCR and kept in-frame beta chains. Each CDR3 protein gets just one entry, which takes the most common genes and DNA from the rows behind it. This sample holds under 500,000 distinct CDR3 sequences; about 17% were observed only once. The ten biggest clones cover roughly a sixth of the sample. The specimen was PBMCs, collected before the yellow fever booster vaccination. These TCRs come from a man aged 18-30 years who received the YFV17D yellow fever vaccine.

The sample holds one count of this clonotype. The rearrangement joins TRBV20-1 to TRBJ2-5, with 7 bases lining up with TRBD2. The trim removed 1 base at V and 4 bases at J, leaving 6 bases unmatched. The V gene's germline CDR1 is DFQATT and CDR2 SNEGSKA (reference sequence). The CDR3 has 14 amino acids. In nucleotides, the CDR3 is TGCAGTGCTAGAGCCCGGACTAGTATAGAGACCCAGTACTTC. This translates into CSARARTSIETQYF.

The V gene is TRBV6-2 or TRBV6-3, the J gene TRBJ2-1; TRBD1 aligns across 11 bases. V dropped 11 bases and J dropped 7; count of bases not matched to a gene: 10. The germline gives CDR1 MNHEY, CDR2 SVGEGT. This CDR3 contains 14 residues. For the CDR3, the DNA is TGTGCCTTATCAGGGACAGGGGGGAGGAATGAGCAGTTCTTC. Protein sequence: CALSGTGGRNEQFF.

This clonotype was seen more than once but under ten times. The V and J genes are TRBV29-1 and TRBJ1-5; possibly TRBD1 for D (5 bases). This CDR3 has 15 residues. Germline CDR1 is SQVTM and CDR2 is ANQGSEA. Trimming took off 4 bases at V and 0 bases at J, with 13 bases between the two ends. CDR3 DNA: TGCAGCGTTGCTGGGGCATCAGATAGCAATCAGCCCCAGCATTTT. Translated, it gives CSVAGASDSNQPQHF.

This clonotype was detected a few times. The chain joins TRBV10-3 to TRBJ2-5; 10 bases line up with TRBD2. V was clipped by 2 bases and J by 3 bases; unmatched bases: 6. This CDR3 is built from 16 residues. Germline values: CDR1 ENHRY, CDR2 SYGVKD. CDR3 sequence (DNA): TGTGCCATCAGTGAGGGTCAGCGGGGGGGAGAAGAGACCCAGTACTTC. Translating gives CAISEGQRGGEETQYF.

This clonotype was observed a handful of times. The chain links TRBV4-3 to TRBJ2-3; D might be TRBD2 (5 bases). Germline CDR1 reads LGHNA; CDR2 reads YSLEER. V was cut by 6 bases and J by 6 bases, with 16 bases left in between. This CDR3 contains 14 residues. Written as DNA, the CDR3 is TGCGCCAGCAGGAGGGCAATCGCTTCGGATACGCAGTATTTT. As protein: CASRRAIASDTQYF.

This chain uses TRBV12-3 or TRBV12-4 with TRBJ1-5; D uncertain. The CDR3 consists of 16 residues. With 2 bases removed from V and 6 bases from J, the gap between germline ends came to 17 bases. CDR3 sequence (DNA): TGTGCCAGCAGTTTACTGAGCCTGAGGGTACGTCAGCCCCAGCATTTT. Protein product: CASSLLSLRVRQPQHF.

The chain has TRBV28 and TRBJ2-5, with D maybe TRBD2 (5 bases). The CDR3 covers 15 residues. Trimming shortened V by 10 bases and J by 5 bases, and 23 bases separated the two germline ends. Germline CDR1 is MDHEN and CDR2 is SYDVKM. The CDR3 bases are TGTGCCATCCAAGACCGGGATCAAGCGTGGGAGACCCAGTACTTC. Its protein product is CAIQDRDQAWETQYF. The entire variable domain, with the rest obtained from reference TRBV28 and TRBJ2-5, is as follows: DVKVTQSSRYLVKRTGEKVFLECVQDMDHENMFWYRQDPGLGLRLIYFSYDVKMKEKGDIPEGYSVSREKKERFSLILESASTNQTSMYLCAIQDRDQAWETQYFGPGTRLLVL.

This clonotype was found a few times. This chain connects TRBV5-5 to TRBJ1-2; D is undetermined. CDR3 length: 14 amino acids. CDR1 and CDR2 (germline): SGHKS, YYEKEE (reference sequence). V was shortened by 0 bases and J by 2 bases, with 8 bases between the two germline ends. The CDR3 is CASSLVASNYGYTF. The CDR3 DNA is TGTGCCAGCAGCTTGGTCGCCAGCAACTATGGCTACACCTTC. Supplemented by reference TRBV5-5 and TRBJ1-2, the full variable domain reads DAGVTQSPTHLIKTRGQQVTLRCSPISGHKSVSWYQQVLGQGPQFIFQYYEKEERGRGNFPDRFSARQFPNYSSELNVNALLLGDSALYLCASSLVASNYGYTFGSGTRLTVV.

This chain links TRBV7-9 with TRBJ2-4, with 7 positions matching TRBD1. With V trimmed by 3 bases and J by 7 bases, 6 bases remained unmatched. The CDR3 is 14 residues long. Germline CDR1 SEHNR, CDR2 FQNEAQ (reference sequence). The CDR3 is CASSLGTARNIQYF. The CDR3 DNA reads as TGTGCCAGCAGCTTGGGGACAGCAAGGAACATTCAGTACTTC.

The sample holds one count of this clonotype. J is TRBJ1-1 and V is TRBV18, with 9 bases aligning to TRBD1. Germline CDR1 and CDR2: KGHSH and LQKENI. The CDR3 has 15 residues. V lost 8 bases and J lost 0; bases outside the gene matches: 7. In nucleotides, the CDR3 is TGTGCCAGCGCCGGGACAGGGAGCATGAACACTGAAGCTTTCTTT. Translated, it gives CASAGTGSMNTEAFF.

This clonotype was seen more than once but under ten times. In nucleotides, the CDR3 is TGCAGTGCTAGAGATACGGGGGCCCCGCGGCAGTATTTT. This sequence encodes CSARDTGAPRQYF. The J gene is TRBJ2-3, the V gene TRBV20-1; tentatively, D is TRBD1 or TRBD2 (6 bases each). CDR3 length equals 13 residues. The ends were cut back, 0 bases at V and 11 bases at J, with 15 bases in the middle. The germline CDR1 and CDR2 sequences are DFQATT and SNEGSKA (reference sequence).

This clonotype was detected many times. The chain couples TRBV5-1 to TRBJ1-2; 8 nucleotides line up with TRBD1. J was trimmed by 7 bases and V by 4 bases; bases with no gene match: 12. This CDR3 has 15 residues. CDR1 is SGHRS, CDR2 YFSETQ, per germline. The CDR3, as DNA: TGCGCCAGCAGCCACAACGGACAGGGAGCAGGTGGCTACACCTTC. Translated, it gives CASSHNGQGAGGYTF.

V gene TRBV5-1 combines with J gene TRBJ2-3; 8 bases agree with TRBD2. Trimming at V came to 3 bases and at J to 1 base, leaving 13 bases not matched to a gene. Germline CDR1 SGHRS, CDR2 YFSETQ. The CDR3 contains 18 residues. The CDR3 DNA is TGCGCCAGCAGCTCCCTTGGTAGCGGGGATGCGGGCACAGATACGCAGTATTTT. Protein: CASSSLGSGDAGTDTQYF.

This clonotype was recorded many times. V gene TRBV28 combines with J gene TRBJ2-2; D not certain. This CDR3 is built from 12 residues. Per the germline V gene, CDR1 is MDHEN and CDR2 is SYDVKM. The germline V and J ends were trimmed by 6 bases and 7 bases, with 9 bases remaining between them. The CDR3 sequence is CASRDGGGELFF. The CDR3 DNA reads TGTGCCAGCAGGGACGGTGGCGGGGAGCTGTTTTTT.

This clonotype was recorded a few times. V is TRBV15 and J is TRBJ2-5, with TRBD1 as a possible D gene (5 bases). The germline gives CDR1 LNHNV, CDR2 YYDKDF (reference sequence). V lost 0 bases and J 4 bases, leaving 9 bases between the germline ends. The CDR3 covers 14 residues. As DNA, the CDR3 is TGTGCCACCAGCAGAGATCGTCAGGGAGAGACCCAGTACTTC. This gives the protein CATSRDRQGETQYF.

The chain combines TRBV15 with TRBJ1-4; D is uncertain. Trimming cost V 0 bases and J 8 bases, with 10 bases left between them. The CDR3 is made up of 14 amino acids. Germline V gene lookup returns CDR1 LNHNV and CDR2 YYDKDF (reference sequence). The CDR3 nucleotides read TGTGCCACCAGCAGAGATGCGATCTCCGAAAAACTGTTTTTT. Amino acids: CATSRDAISEKLFF.

CDR3 nucleotides: TGTGCCAGCGGTAGGACAGGGGACGGCTACACCTTC. Protein sequence: CASGRTGDGYTF. This sequence joins TRBV7-9 and TRBJ1-2; 9 positions match TRBD1. Germline CDR1 reads SEHNR; CDR2 reads FQNEAQ (reference sequence). Trimming cost V 8 bases and J 8 bases; bases outside gene matches: 6. This CDR3 is 12 amino acids long.

This chain connects TRBV20-1 to TRBJ2-6; 12 nucleotides line up with TRBD1. The germline V gene has CDR1 DFQATT and CDR2 SNEGSKA (reference sequence). With V trimmed by 1 base and J by 4 bases, 5 bases remained unmatched. The CDR3 totals 17 residues. The CDR3 DNA sequence: TGCAGTGCTAGAGTAGGGACAGGGGGCGCCGGGGCCAACGTCCTGACTTTC. It yields the protein CSARVGTGGAGANVLTF.

This clonotype was counted a few times. V usage is TRBV4-2 and J usage is TRBJ2-7, with 9 nucleotides matching TRBD1. The germline V gene has CDR1 LGHNA and CDR2 YNFKEQ. There are 15 residues in the CDR3. The V segment lost 4 bases and the J segment 1 base; nucleotides outside the gene matches: 5. The CDR3 DNA reads as TGTGCCAGCAGCCGCCTGACAGGGGGTTCCTACGAGCAGTACGTC. Translation gives CASSRLTGGSYEQYV.

This clonotype has a handful of counts. DNA for the CDR3: TGTGCCAGCAGGGGGGACAGCGGAGAGACCCAGTACTTC. Translating it yields CASRGDSGETQYF. The chain carries TRBV12-3 or TRBV12-4 and TRBJ2-5; 7 nucleotides align to TRBD1. This CDR3 has 13 amino acids. J lost 4 bases, V lost 6 bases, and 5 bases had no gene match.

There are a few counts of this clonotype. CDR3 nucleotide sequence: TGTGCCAGCGGTTCGGGACTAGCGTTAGAGCAGTACGTC. Protein: CASGSGLALEQYV. The rearrangement joins TRBV11-2 to TRBJ2-7, with TRBD2 matching 10 bases. This CDR3 has 13 amino acids. V lost 8 bases and J lost 7; bases outside the gene matches: 8. The germline gives CDR1 SGHAT, CDR2 FQNNGV.

This clonotype was recorded at least ten times. The genes are TRBV29-1 and TRBJ2-7; D is ambiguous. The V gene's germline CDR1 is SQVTM and CDR2 ANQGSEA. The V gene lost 7 bases and the J gene lost 2 bases, with 12 bases spanning the gap. This CDR3 has 12 residues. The CDR3 loop reads CSACTEAYEQYF. The CDR3 DNA reads as TGCAGCGCCTGTACAGAGGCCTACGAGCAGTACTTC.

V gene TRBV3-1 combines with J gene TRBJ2-1; TRBD2 matches 8 bases. CDR3 size: 15 residues. Losses at the gene ends were 2 bases for V and 3 bases for J; bases not matched to a gene: 3. The germline CDR1 and CDR2 sequences are LGHDT and YNNKEL (reference sequence). Written as DNA, the CDR3 is TGTGCCAGCAGCCAAACGGGAGGGTTCTACAATGAGCAGTTCTTC. It yields the protein CASSQTGGFYNEQFF.

This clonotype was seen only a few times. The rearrangement links TRBV7-2 to TRBJ2-6; D uncertain. Trimming removed 1 base at V and 4 bases at J, with 8 bases between. The CDR3 loop spans 15 amino acids. The germline CDR1 and CDR2 sequences are SGHTA and FQGNSA. This CDR3 is CASSLVAGGANVLTF. The CDR3, as DNA: TGTGCCAGCAGCTTAGTGGCCGGGGGGGCCAACGTCCTGACTTTC.

V and J are TRBV10-3 and TRBJ1-1; perhaps TRBD1 as D (6 bases). Trimming removed 11 bases at V and 4 bases at J, with 17 bases between. CDR3 length: 13 residues. The germline V gene encodes CDR1 ENHRY and CDR2 SYGVKD. CDR3 sequence: CASTSQGRTEAFF. The DNA for the CDR3 is TGTGCCTCTACCTCACAGGGTCGCACTGAAGCTTTCTTT.

This sequence joins TRBV4-1 and TRBJ1-2; 9 positions agree with TRBD1. With 2 bases clipped from V and 4 bases from J, the junction kept 5 bases outside the gene matches. CDR1 is MGHRA, CDR2 YSYEKL, per germline. The CDR3 extends over 15 amino acids. CDR3 loop: CASSQWTGALYGYTF. CDR3 DNA sequence: TGCGCCAGCAGCCAATGGACAGGGGCGCTCTATGGCTACACCTTC.

V gene TRBV10-3 combines with J gene TRBJ2-2; a weak D match, TRBD2 (6 bases). The germline V gene has CDR1 ENHRY and CDR2 SYGVKD. The CDR3 totals 13 residues. V was cut by 10 bases and J by 4 bases, with 13 bases left in between. CDR3 loop: CATGTSFTGELFF. The CDR3 coding sequence is TGTGCCACCGGGACTTCTTTCACCGGGGAGCTGTTTTTT.

This clonotype occurred many times. The chain recombines TRBV29-1 with TRBJ2-3; no reliable D call. V gave up 0 bases and J gave up 6 bases, with 13 bases separating them. The CDR3 has 14 amino acids. Germline V gives CDR1 SQVTM, CDR2 ANQGSEA. In DNA form, the CDR3 reads TGCAGCGTTGAAGAGGGCAGGTTAATTGATACGCAGTATTTT. Translating gives CSVEEGRLIDTQYF.

Ten or more counts support this clonotype. The gene calls are TRBV12-3 or TRBV12-4 and TRBJ2-3; no clear D gene. V lost 2 bases and J lost 4, with 7 bases in between. This CDR3 is 13 amino acids long. This chain's CDR3 is CASSLSGSDTQYF. CDR3 nucleotide sequence: TGTGCCAGCAGTTTATCCGGGTCAGATACGCAGTATTTT.